The clone carrying this T cell receptor (beta chain) showed up just once. As handled by the study authors: Quantification of nucleated cells was approximated via reference gene primer amplification. Profiled with immunoSEQ multiplex PCR; TCRdb holds only in-frame clones, not every one. That table supplies the V and J calls and clone size; D and trimming were determined from the DNA. The sample carries around 130,000 clones, approximately 92% recorded once. Germline CDR1 is SQVTM and CDR2 is ANQGSEA. This CDR3 contains 14 residues. Trimming removed 7 bases from V and 0 bases from J; junction bases left unmatched: 8. These data come from a study of blood T cell repertoires in COVID-19. Across the whole study: The United States, Italy and Spain were the sources of the acute and convalescent COVID-19 samples. PBMCs, B-cell-depleted T cells, or T cells were the source of the cDNA or gDNA that made up the material.

This sequence originates from a man in his sixties or seventies with active or convalescent COVID-19. The material sequenced was peripheral blood. This chain uses TRBV29-1 with TRBJ1-2, with TRBD1 matching 7 bases. The CDR3 spells CSATGELANYGYTF. In DNA, the CDR3 is TGCAGCGCCACAGGGGAGTTAGCTAACTATGGCTACACCTTC.